One sample yielded the 19 T cell receptor beta chains listed below, sequenced in a study of shared clonotypes between healthy human individuals. Sequencing was performed with immunoSEQ multiplex PCR; in TCRdb, only in-frame clones are kept and a portion is missing. The sample lists 2 million to 3 million clones, 85% to 95% seen once, with over 0.12% in the top ten. The sequenced material came from naive CD4+ T cells sorted from blood. Described subset: CD45RA+ positively selected. These receptors were collected from a man between 18 and 35 years old in good health.

The chain uses TRBV5-5 and TRBJ1-1; D perhaps matches TRBD1 (5 bases). The CDR3 totals 15 residues. Per the germline V gene, CDR1 is SGHKS and CDR2 is YYEKEE (reference sequence). V was clipped by 4 bases and J by 0 bases, with 13 bases between them. CDR3 DNA: TGTGCCAGCAGCCGAGCGACAGATATGAACACTGAAGCTTTCTTT. It encodes CASSRATDMNTEAFF.

This chain uses TRBV7-2 with TRBJ2-5; 7 bases align to TRBD2. J gave up 5 bases and V 3 bases, and 9 bases lay outside the gene matches. CDR3 length equals 15 residues. The germline gives CDR1 SGHTA, CDR2 FQGNSA. CDR3 protein: CASSLASGVLETQYF. CDR3 DNA sequence: TGTGCCAGCAGCTTGGCTAGCGGTGTTCTGGAGACCCAGTACTTC.

The chain joins TRBV29-1 to TRBJ1-2, with D possibly matching TRBD1 (5 bases). Germline V gene lookup returns CDR1 SQVTM and CDR2 ANQGSEA. V lost 7 bases and J lost 3, with 12 bases in between. This CDR3 has 12 amino acids. This CDR3 reads CSGGAEDYGYTF. CDR3 in DNA: TGCAGCGGAGGGGCGGAGGACTATGGCTACACCTTC.

The V gene is TRBV9, the J gene TRBJ2-1, with TRBD2 matching 8 bases. The ends lost 4 bases at V and 2 bases at J; junction bases unmatched: 5. CDR3 length: 15 amino acids. Germline V gives CDR1 SGDLS, CDR2 YYNGEE. CDR3 sequence reads: CASSTGGGTYNEQFF. The CDR3 DNA follows: TGTGCCAGCAGCACAGGCGGGGGGACCTACAATGAGCAGTTCTTC.

The rearrangement joins TRBV27 to TRBJ1-3; 9 bases fit TRBD1. Losses at the gene ends were 0 bases for V and 3 bases for J; bases not matched to a gene: 6. CDR3 length equals 17 residues. CDR1 MNHEY and CDR2 SMNVEV come from the germline V gene (reference sequence). The CDR3 sequence is CASSLSPGQGFGNTIYF. DNA for the CDR3: TGTGCCAGCAGTTTATCCCCGGGACAGGGTTTTGGAAACACCATATATTTT.

V usage is TRBV10-3 and J usage is TRBJ2-5; D is unclear. The V and J ends lost 6 bases and 4 bases respectively, with 9 bases between them. From germline, CDR1 is ENHRY and CDR2 SYGVKD. The CDR3 consists of 12 residues. Written as DNA, the CDR3 is TGTGCCATCAGCTCTTACCCAGAGACCCAGTACTTC. Translating it yields CAISSYPETQYF.

This clone is a singleton in its sample. The chain employs TRBV7-2 and TRBJ2-1, with D perhaps being TRBD1 or TRBD2 (5 bases each). Trimming shortened V by 5 bases and J by 9 bases, and 11 bases separated the two germline ends. Germline-derived CDR1 and CDR2 are SGHTA and FQGNSA. This CDR3 spans 12 amino acids. CDR3: CASSTGGPEQFF. CDR3 bases: TGTGCCAGCAGCACAGGCGGGCCTGAGCAGTTCTTC.

The chain's CDR3 is CASSERQSTDTQYF. CDR3 sequence (DNA): TGTGCCAGCAGTGAAAGGCAGAGCACAGATACGCAGTATTTT. This chain joins TRBV2 and TRBJ2-3, with D hard to call. CDR1 is SNHLY and CDR2 is FYNNEI in the germline V gene. CDR3 length: 14 amino acids. Trimming pared 2 bases from V and 0 bases from J, leaving 6 bases between.

The CDR3 is CASSQTRAGGRTYNEQFF. In DNA form, the CDR3 reads TGCGCCAGCAGCCAAACTCGGGCGGGGGGAAGGACCTACAATGAGCAGTTCTTC. The V call is TRBV4-1, the J call TRBJ2-1; 8 nucleotides line up with TRBD2. The junction had 11 bases not matched to a gene; V was cut back by 2 bases and J by 2 bases. In germline, CDR1 is MGHRA, CDR2 YSYEKL. The CDR3 extends over 18 amino acids.

The CDR3: CASSEAIRGEQYF. The DNA for the CDR3 is TGTGCCAGCAGTGAAGCGATCCGGGGCGAGCAGTACTTC. The rearrangement joins TRBV6-1 to TRBJ2-7, with a possible D match to TRBD2 (5 bases). The germline V and J ends were trimmed by 0 bases and 6 bases, with 9 bases remaining between them. CDR1 is MNHNS and CDR2 is SASEGT in the germline V gene. The CDR3 runs 13 residues.

CDR3 nucleotides: TGCGCCAGCAGCCAGTTAGATTCGAACACCGGGGAGCTGTTTTTT. It specifies CASSQLDSNTGELFF. The gene calls are TRBV4-1 and TRBJ2-2; D gene unclear. With 3 bases removed from V and 0 bases from J, the gap between germline ends came to 8 bases. From germline, CDR1 is MGHRA and CDR2 YSYEKL. There are 15 residues in the CDR3.

V usage is TRBV30 and J usage is TRBJ2-6; D may be TRBD2 (6 bases). The V end was cut by 4 bases, the J end by 0 bases, with 16 bases between. This CDR3 spans 17 amino acids. CDR1 and CDR2 (germline): GTSNPN, SVGIG (reference sequence). The CDR3 region is CAWMSRDSLSGANVLTF. The DNA of the CDR3 is TGTGCCTGGATGAGCCGGGACTCCCTCTCTGGGGCCAACGTCCTGACTTTC.

The chain is built from TRBV28 and TRBJ2-3, with 8 bases matching TRBD2. The trim removed 10 bases at V and 2 bases at J, leaving 8 bases unmatched. The germline V gene has CDR1 MDHEN and CDR2 SYDVKM. This CDR3 region has 14 residues. CDR3: CATKRGRYTDTQYF. The CDR3 DNA follows: TGTGCCACCAAGCGGGGGCGATACACAGATACGCAGTATTTT.

With regard to this clone: The identical CDR3 is also encoded by other nucleotide sequences in the sample. The chain carries TRBV7-2 and TRBJ2-7, with D maybe TRBD1 (6 bases). V was clipped by 3 bases and J by 6 bases, with 12 bases between them. In germline, CDR1 is SGHTA, CDR2 FQGNSA. The CDR3 has 13 amino acids. In DNA, the CDR3 is TGTGCCAGCAGCTTTTTAGAAGGGGGCGAGCAGTACTTC. This encodes CASSFLEGGEQYF.

The genes are TRBV2 and TRBJ1-1; TRBD1 might be the D (5 bases). The germline gives CDR1 SNHLY, CDR2 FYNNEI. This CDR3 region has 14 residues. Between the trimmed V and J ends, which lost 6 bases and 4 bases, there was a span of 15 bases. CDR3 loop: CASSGTAGGTEAFF. CDR3 sequence (DNA): TGTGCCAGCAGCGGGACGGCCGGCGGCACTGAAGCTTTCTTT.

The chain joins TRBV19 to TRBJ1-5; 8 nucleotides agree with TRBD1. V was clipped by 5 bases and J by 8 bases; unmatched bases: 5. This CDR3 contains 13 residues. Germline V gene sequence: CDR1 LNHDA, CDR2 SQIVND (reference sequence). As DNA, the CDR3 is TGTGCCAGTAGTTCAGGGGGCGGAGAGCCCCAGCATTTT. Its translation is CASSSGGGEPQHF.

The chain employs TRBV5-1 and TRBJ1-1, with D possibly TRBD1 on 5 matching bases. The germline CDR1 and CDR2 sequences are SGHRS and YFSETQ. The ends were cut back, 5 bases at V and 6 bases at J, with 11 bases in the middle. The CDR3 has 12 residues. DNA of the CDR3: TGCGCCAGCAGACTCCAGGGCGCTGAAGCTTTCTTT. This sequence encodes CASRLQGAEAFF.

This sequence joins TRBV9 and TRBJ2-2, with TRBD1 identical over 9 bases. Trimming cost V 4 bases and J 1 base; bases outside gene matches: 8. From germline, CDR1 is SGDLS and CDR2 YYNGEE. The CDR3 extends over 17 amino acids. CDR3 nucleotides: TGTGCCAGCAGCCCAGGACAGGGGCGGATGAACACCGGGGAGCTGTTTTTT. It codes for CASSPGQGRMNTGELFF.

The genes are TRBV5-1 and TRBJ1-2; no reliable D call. Trimming took 4 bases from V and 2 from J, leaving 21 bases between them. The CDR3 sequence is 17 residues long. CDR1 is SGHRS, CDR2 YFSETQ, per germline. CDR3 in DNA: TGCGCCAGCAGCGGTGCCGGGCCCTCACATTGGAACTATGGCTACACCTTC. It is translated as CASSGAGPSHWNYGYTF.